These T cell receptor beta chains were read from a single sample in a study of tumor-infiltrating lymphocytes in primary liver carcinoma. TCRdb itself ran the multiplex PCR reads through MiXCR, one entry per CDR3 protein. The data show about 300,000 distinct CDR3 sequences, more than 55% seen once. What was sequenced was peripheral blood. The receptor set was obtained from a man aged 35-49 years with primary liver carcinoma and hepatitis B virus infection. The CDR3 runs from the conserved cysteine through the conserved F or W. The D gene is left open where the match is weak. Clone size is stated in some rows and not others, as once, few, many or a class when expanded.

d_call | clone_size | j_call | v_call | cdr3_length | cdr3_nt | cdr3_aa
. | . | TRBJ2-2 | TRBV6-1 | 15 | TGTGCCGGCAGAGTACCAACAAGGGACCGCGGGGAGCTGTTTTTT | CAGRVPTRDRGELFF
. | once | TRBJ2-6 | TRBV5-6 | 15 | TGTGCCAGCAGCTTTTCTCCTGCTGGGGCCAACATCCTGACTTTC | CASSFSPAGANILTF
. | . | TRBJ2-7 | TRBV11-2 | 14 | TGTGTCAGCAGCTTAACCGACGGAGCCTACGAGCACTACTTC | CVSSLTDGAYEHYF
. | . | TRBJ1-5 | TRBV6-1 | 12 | TGTGCCAGCAAGATGTGGGATCAGCCCCAGCATTTT | CASKMWDQPQHF
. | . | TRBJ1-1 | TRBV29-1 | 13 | TGCAGCGGTCGAAAGGTGGCGAACACTGAAGCTTTCTTT | CSGRKVANTEAFF
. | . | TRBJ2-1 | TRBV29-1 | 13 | TGCAGCGTTGCAACCAGTCACTACATTGAGCAGTTCTTC | CSVATSHYIEQFF
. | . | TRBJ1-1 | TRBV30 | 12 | TGTGCCTGGAGTGTCAGAGAATCGACAGCTATCTTT | CAWSVRESTAIF
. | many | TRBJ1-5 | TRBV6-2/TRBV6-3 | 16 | TGTGCCAGCAGTTACTCAGCGGGGATTAGCAATCAGCCCCAGCATTTT | CASSYSAGISNQPQHF
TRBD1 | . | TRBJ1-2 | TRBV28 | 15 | TGTGCCAGCAGTCTCGTGACAGGGTGGGACTATGGCTACACCTTC | CASSLVTGWDYGYTF
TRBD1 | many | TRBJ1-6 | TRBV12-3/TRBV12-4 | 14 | TGTGCCAGCAACCCGACAGGGGGCAATTCACCCCTCCACTTT | CASNPTGGNSPLHF
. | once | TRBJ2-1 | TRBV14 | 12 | TGTGCCAGCAGGTACTCCCCAGGTGAGCGGTTCTTC | CASRYSPGERFF
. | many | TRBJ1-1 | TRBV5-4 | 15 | TGTGCCAGCAGTTTAGGTCGCCCCGGGGACGCCTTAGCTTTCTTT | CASSLGRPGDALAFF
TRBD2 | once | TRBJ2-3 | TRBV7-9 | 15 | TGTCCCAGCAGCCCATTGGGGAGGGGTACAGATACGCAGTATTTT | CPSSPLGRGTDTQYF
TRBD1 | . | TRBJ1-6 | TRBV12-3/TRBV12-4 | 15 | TGTGCCAGCATTTCGGACAGGGACTATAATTCGCCCCTCCACTTT | CASISDRDYNSPLHF
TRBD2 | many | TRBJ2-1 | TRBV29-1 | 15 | TGCAGCGTGGGACTAGCGGGAGGGTGGTACAATGAGCAGTTCTTC | CSVGLAGGWYNEQFF
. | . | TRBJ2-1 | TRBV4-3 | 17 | TGCGCCAGCAGCCAAGTACATCAGTGTGAGCCCTACAATGAGCAGTTCTTC | CASSQVHQCEPYNEQFF
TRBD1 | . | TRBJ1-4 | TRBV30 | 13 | TGTGCCTGGAGTGGCAGACAGGGGGAAAAACTGTTTTTT | CAWSGRQGEKLFF
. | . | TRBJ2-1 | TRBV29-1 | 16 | TGCAGCGCCCCGACATCTGGGACCGGCACTCCCAATGAGCAGTTCTTC | CSAPTSGTGTPNEQFF
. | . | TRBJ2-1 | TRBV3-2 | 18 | TGTGCCACCATGGGGGTGCGGGAGGCCATATCATGCAACAATGAGCAGTTCTTC | CATMGVREAISCNNEQFF
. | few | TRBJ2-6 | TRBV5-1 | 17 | TGCGCCAGCAGCTTTATCAGGGGATCGGTTGGGGCCAACGTCCTGACTTTC | CASSFIRGSVGANVLTF
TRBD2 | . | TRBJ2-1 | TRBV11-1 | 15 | TGTGCCAGCAACATGGGACTAGCGGGAGTCTTTGGGCAGTTCTTC | CASNMGLAGVFGQFF
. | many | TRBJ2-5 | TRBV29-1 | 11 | TGCAGCGTTGAAGATCCAACCTCCGGGTACTTC | CSVEDPTSGYF
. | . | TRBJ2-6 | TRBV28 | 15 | TGTGCCAGCTTCCCAGGTAGCTCTGGGGCCAACGTCCTGACTTTC | CASFPGSSGANVLTF
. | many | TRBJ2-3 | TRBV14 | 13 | TGTGCCAGCAGCCCAAGCTTACAGGTTACGCAGTATTTT | CASSPSLQVTQYF
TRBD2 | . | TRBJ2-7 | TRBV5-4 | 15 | TGTGTCAGCAGTCTGGGGCGGGAGACGCCCTACGAGCAGTACTTC | CVSSLGRETPYEQYF
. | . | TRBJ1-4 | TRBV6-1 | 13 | TGTGCCAGCGGCCAGGCTGCATACCAAAAACTGTTTTTT | CASGQAAYQKLFF
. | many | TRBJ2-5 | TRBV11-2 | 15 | TGTGCCAGCAGCTGGGCTACAGGGATAGGGGAGACCCAGTACTTC | CASSWATGIGETQYF
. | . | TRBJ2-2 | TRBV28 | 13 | TGTGCCAGCAGTTACTTGGCCACCGGGGAGCTGTTTTTT | CASSYLATGELFF
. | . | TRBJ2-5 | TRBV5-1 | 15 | TGCGCCAGCGGCTTGGGGGGCGACTACCAAGAGACCCAGTACTTC | CASGLGGDYQETQYF
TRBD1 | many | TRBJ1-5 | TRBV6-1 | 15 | TGTGCCAGCAGTGTAATGACAGGGAGCGATCAGCCCCAGCATTTT | CASSVMTGSDQPQHF
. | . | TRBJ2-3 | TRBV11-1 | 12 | TGTACCAGCAGCTACGACGGAGATATGCAGTACTTT | CTSSYDGDMQYF
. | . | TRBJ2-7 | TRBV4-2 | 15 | TGTGCCAGTAGCCAAGGTCTATATAAGGGGGACGAGCAGTACTTC | CASSQGLYKGDEQYF
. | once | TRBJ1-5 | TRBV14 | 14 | TGTGCCAGCAGCCTAAGAGGGGATAGTCAGCCCCGGCATTTT | CASSLRGDSQPRHF
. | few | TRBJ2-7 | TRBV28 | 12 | TGTGCCAGCAGTTTGATACCGACGATGCAGTACTTC | CASSLIPTMQYF
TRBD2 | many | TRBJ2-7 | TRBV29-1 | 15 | TGCAGCGTAGCGGGACTAGCGGGATACTCCTACGAGCAGTACTTC | CSVAGLAGYSYEQYF
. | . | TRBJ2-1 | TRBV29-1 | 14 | TGCAGGGTTGACTCGTTTGGCGGTTACGATGAGCAGTTCTTC | CRVDSFGGYDEQFF
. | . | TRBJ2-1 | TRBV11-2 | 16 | TGTGCCAGCAGCTTGCCCAAAGACCCGACGTACAATGGGGAGTTCTTC | CASSLPKDPTYNGEFF
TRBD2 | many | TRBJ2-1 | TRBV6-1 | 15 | TGTGCCAGCAGTGAAGGGACTAGCGGAGGGAATGAGCAGTTCTTC | CASSEGTSGGNEQFF
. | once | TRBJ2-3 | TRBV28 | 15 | TGTGCCAGCAGTTTAATCGCTGTGTACACAGATACGCAGTATTTT | CASSLIAVYTDTQYF
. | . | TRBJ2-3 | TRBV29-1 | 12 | TGCAGCGTTCGTCAGGGAGTAGATACGCAGTGTTTT | CSVRQGVDTQCF
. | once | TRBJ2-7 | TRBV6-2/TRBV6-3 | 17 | TGTGCCAACTGTAGCAGAAGGGAAGGAGATCTCTCCTACGAGCAGTACTTC | CANCSRREGDLSYEQYF
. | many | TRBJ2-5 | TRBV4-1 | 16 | TGCGCCAGCAGCCAAGATTTTAACCCGATCTCGGAGACCCAGTACTTC | CASSQDFNPISETQYF